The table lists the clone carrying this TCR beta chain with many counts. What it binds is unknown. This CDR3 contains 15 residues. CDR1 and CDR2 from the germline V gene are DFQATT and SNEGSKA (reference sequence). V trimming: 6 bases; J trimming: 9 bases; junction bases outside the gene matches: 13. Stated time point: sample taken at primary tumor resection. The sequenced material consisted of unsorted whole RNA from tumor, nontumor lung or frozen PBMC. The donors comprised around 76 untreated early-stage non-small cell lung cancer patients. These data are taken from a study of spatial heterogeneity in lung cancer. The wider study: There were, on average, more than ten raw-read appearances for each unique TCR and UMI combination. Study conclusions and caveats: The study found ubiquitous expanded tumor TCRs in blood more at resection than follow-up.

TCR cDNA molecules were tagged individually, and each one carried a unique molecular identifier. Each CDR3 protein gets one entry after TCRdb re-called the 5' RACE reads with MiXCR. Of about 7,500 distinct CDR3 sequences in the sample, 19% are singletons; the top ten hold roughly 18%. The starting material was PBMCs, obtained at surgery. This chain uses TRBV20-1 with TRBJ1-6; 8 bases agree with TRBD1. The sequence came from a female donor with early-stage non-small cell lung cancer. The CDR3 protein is CSAPTGAGGISPLHF. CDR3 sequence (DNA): TGCAGTGCCCCTACCGGGGCAGGGGGCATTTCACCCCTCCACTTT.